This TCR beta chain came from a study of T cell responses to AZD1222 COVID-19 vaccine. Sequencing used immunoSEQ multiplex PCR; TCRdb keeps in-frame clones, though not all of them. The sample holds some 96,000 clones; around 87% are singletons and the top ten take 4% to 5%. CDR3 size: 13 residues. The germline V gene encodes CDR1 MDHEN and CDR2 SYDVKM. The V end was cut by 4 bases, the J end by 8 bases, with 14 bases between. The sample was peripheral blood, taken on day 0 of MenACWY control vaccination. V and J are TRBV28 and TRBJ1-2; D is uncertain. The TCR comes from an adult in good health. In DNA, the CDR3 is TGTGCCAGCAGTTCAGCCCGACTTGACGGCTACACCTTC. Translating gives CASSSARLDGYTF.